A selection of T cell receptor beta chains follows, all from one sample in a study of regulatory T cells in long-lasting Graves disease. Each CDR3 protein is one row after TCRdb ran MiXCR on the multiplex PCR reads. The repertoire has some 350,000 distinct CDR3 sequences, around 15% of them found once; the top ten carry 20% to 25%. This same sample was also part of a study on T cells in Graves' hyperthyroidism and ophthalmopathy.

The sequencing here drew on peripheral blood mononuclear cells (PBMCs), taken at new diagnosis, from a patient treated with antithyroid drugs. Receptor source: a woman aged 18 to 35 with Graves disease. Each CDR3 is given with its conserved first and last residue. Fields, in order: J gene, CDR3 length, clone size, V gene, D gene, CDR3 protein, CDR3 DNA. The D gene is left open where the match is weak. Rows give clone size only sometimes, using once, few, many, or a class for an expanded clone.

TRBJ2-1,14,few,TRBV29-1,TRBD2,CSGDLTSAYNEQFF,TGCAGCGGGGACTTGACTAGCGCCTACAATGAGCAGTTCTTC
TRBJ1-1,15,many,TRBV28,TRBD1,CASSLSGTGSTEAFF,TGTGCCAGCAGTTTATCCGGGACAGGGTCCACTGAAGCTTTCTTT
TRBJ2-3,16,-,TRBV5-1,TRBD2,CASSLEPGGGADTQYF,TGCGCCAGCAGCTTGGAGCCGGGAGGAGGCGCAGATACGCAGTATTTT
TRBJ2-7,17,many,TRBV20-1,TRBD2,CSAHEGASGRAVAEQYF,TGCAGTGCCCACGAGGGGGCTAGCGGGAGGGCCGTAGCCGAGCAGTACTTC
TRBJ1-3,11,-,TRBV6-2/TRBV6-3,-,CASEGRNTIYF,TGTGCCAGCGAGGGCCGAAACACCATATATTTT
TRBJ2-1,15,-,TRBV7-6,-,CASSPFSGTNNEQFF,TGTGCCAGCAGCCCTTTTAGCGGAACCAACAATGAGCAGTTCTTC
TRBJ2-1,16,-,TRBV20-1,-,CSASDVRRSSYNEQFF,TGCAGTGCTAGTGATGTCAGGAGGAGCTCCTACAATGAGCAGTTCTTC
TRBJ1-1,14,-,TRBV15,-,CATSRDPMNTEAFF,TGTGCCACCAGCAGAGATCCCATGAACACTGAAGCTTTCTTT
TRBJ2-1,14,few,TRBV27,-,CASSLRTADNEQFF,TGTGCCAGCAGTTTGAGGACGGCTGACAATGAGCAGTTCTTC
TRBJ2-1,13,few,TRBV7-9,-,CASSRDEGYEQFF,TGTGCCAGCAGCCGTGATGAGGGGTATGAGCAGTTCTTC
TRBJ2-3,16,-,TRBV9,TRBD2,CASSVGSGGRTDTQYF,TGTGCCAGCAGCGTAGGGAGCGGGGGGCGAACAGATACGCAGTATTTT
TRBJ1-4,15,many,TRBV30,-,CAWRVRGPRGEKLFF,TGTGCCTGGAGGGTGCGAGGTCCCCGAGGGGAAAAACTGTTTTTT
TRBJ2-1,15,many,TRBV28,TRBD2,CASSLLAGTYNEQFF,TGTGCCAGCAGTTTACTAGCGGGGACCTACAATGAGCAGTTCTTC
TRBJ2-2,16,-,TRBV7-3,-,CASSLIAGPNTGELFF,TGTGCCAGCAGCTTAATAGCAGGGCCCAACACCGGGGAGCTGTTTTTT
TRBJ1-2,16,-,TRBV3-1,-,CASSQDPSRGGYGYTF,TGTGCCAGCAGCCAAGATCCTAGCCGGGGGGGCTACGGCTACACCTTC
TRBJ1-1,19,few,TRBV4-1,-,CASSQGTIGHRDSNTEAFF,TGCGCCAGCAGCCAAGGTACTATCGGCCACAGGGACTCGAACACTGAAGCTTTCTTT
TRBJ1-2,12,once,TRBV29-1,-,CSARWASYGYTF,TGCAGCGCACGCTGGGCTTCTTATGGCTACACCTTC
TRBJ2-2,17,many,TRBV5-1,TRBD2,CASSLAEEIGNTGELFF,TGCGCCAGCAGCCTAGCGGAAGAGATCGGGAACACCGGGGAGCTGTTTTTT
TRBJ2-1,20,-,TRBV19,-,CASSLAGGGLAGSSYNEQFF,TGTGCCAGTAGTCTCGCAGGGGGCGGGCTAGCGGGGAGCTCCTACAATGAGCAGTTCTTC
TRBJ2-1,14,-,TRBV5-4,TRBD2,CASSQGPSGNEQFF,TGTGCCAGCAGCCAAGGGCCTAGCGGGAATGAGCAGTTCTTC
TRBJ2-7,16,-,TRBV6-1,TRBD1,CASRRATGLSSYEQYF,TGTGCCAGCAGGAGAGCGACAGGGCTAAGCTCCTACGAGCAGTACTTC
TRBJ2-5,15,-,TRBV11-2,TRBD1,CASSLGQALQETQYF,TGTGCCAGCAGCTTGGGACAGGCCCTCCAAGAGACCCAGTACTTC
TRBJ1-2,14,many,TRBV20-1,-,CSATAFRGDYGYTF,TGCAGTGCTACGGCGTTTCGGGGCGACTATGGCTACACCTTC
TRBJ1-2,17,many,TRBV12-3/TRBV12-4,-,CASSSPILIRGGYGYTF,TGTGCCAGCAGTTCGCCGATCTTGATCAGGGGAGGCTATGGCTACACCTTC